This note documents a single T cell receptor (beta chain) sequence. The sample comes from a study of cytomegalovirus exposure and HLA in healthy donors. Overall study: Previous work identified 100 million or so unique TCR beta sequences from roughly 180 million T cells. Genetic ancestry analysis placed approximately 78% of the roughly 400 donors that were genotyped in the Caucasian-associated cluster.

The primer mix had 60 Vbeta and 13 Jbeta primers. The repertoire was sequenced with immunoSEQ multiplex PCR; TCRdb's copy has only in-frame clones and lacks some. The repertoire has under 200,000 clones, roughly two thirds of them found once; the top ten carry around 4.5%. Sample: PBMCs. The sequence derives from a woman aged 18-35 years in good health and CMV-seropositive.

CDR3 sequence reads: CASSSRAGTSLLYEQYF. CDR3 sequence (DNA): TGTGCCAGCAGTTCAAGGGCCGGGACTAGCCTACTCTACGAGCAGTACTTC. The chain is built from TRBV27 and TRBJ2-5; TRBD2 aligns across 9 bases. The closer fit of TRBJ2-7 to the DNA end suggests the J call may be wrong. There are 17 residues in the CDR3. CDR1 and CDR2 (germline): MNHEY, SMNVEV (reference sequence).